The 23 T cell receptor beta chains below were found in one sample sequenced in a study of blood T cell repertoires in COVID-19. Sequenced by immunoSEQ multiplex PCR; TCRdb stores in-frame clones only, minus some. The data contain roughly 200,000 clones, around 80% of them seen just once; the ten biggest clones take up approximately 10%. Sequenced input: peripheral blood. The receptor set was obtained from a woman of 80 years or more with COVID-19, enrolled during active disease.

The chain uses TRBV4-1 and TRBJ2-7; 9 bases align to TRBD1. Germline CDR1 MGHRA, CDR2 YSYEKL. This CDR3 comprises 14 residues. Unmatched junction bases numbered 2, after V lost 3 bases and J lost 2 bases. CDR3 bases: TGCGCCAGCAGCCATGGGACAGGGCCCTACGAGCAGTACTTC. Encoded protein: CASSHGTGPYEQYF.

J is TRBJ2-1 and V is TRBV27; 10 nucleotides line up with TRBD2. The CDR3 length is 14 residues. The junction had 2 bases not matched to a gene; V was cut back by 1 base and J by 8 bases. Germline lookup yields CDR1 MNHEY and CDR2 SMNVEV (reference sequence). The CDR3 nucleotides are TGTGCCAGCAGTTTATTAGCGGGGGGACATGAGCAGTTCTTC. Translation gives CASSLLAGGHEQFF.

The chain employs TRBV18 and TRBJ2-5; the match to TRBD2 covers 9 bases. Looked up from germline, CDR1 is KGHSH and CDR2 is LQKENI. The junction had 9 bases not matched to a gene; V was cut back by 0 bases and J by 4 bases. CDR3 length: 17 residues. This chain's CDR3 is CASSPPFPAGGRETQYF. In DNA form, the CDR3 reads TGTGCCAGCTCACCACCTTTTCCAGCGGGAGGTAGAGAGACCCAGTACTTC.

The chain joins TRBV5-6 to TRBJ2-3, with D perhaps matching TRBD1 (5 bases). Trimming cost V 3 bases and J 8 bases, with 10 bases left between them. Germline CDR1 is SGHDT and CDR2 is YYEEEE. The CDR3 has 12 amino acids. The CDR3 DNA follows: TGTGCCAGCAGCTCTCTTAGGGGTACGCAGTATTTT. It specifies CASSSLRGTQYF.

The chain employs TRBV29-1 and TRBJ1-2; unclear D gene. This CDR3 is 9 amino acids long. The V gene lost 6 bases and the J gene lost 8 bases, with 7 bases spanning the gap. The germline V gene encodes CDR1 SQVTM and CDR2 ANQGSEA. CDR3 DNA: TGCAGCGTATACAAGGGCTACACCTTC. This gives the protein CSVYKGYTF.

The chain couples TRBV6-5 to TRBJ1-6; D gene uncertain. Germline CDR1 reads MNHEY; CDR2 reads SVGAGI. CDR3 length: 14 amino acids. Trimming stripped 6 bases from V and 9 bases from J, with 15 bases between. This CDR3 reads CASSPRGLGSPLHF. Here the CDR3 DNA reads TGTGCCAGCAGCCCCAGAGGGCTCGGTTCACCCCTCCACTTT.

V usage is TRBV4-1 and J usage is TRBJ2-2; 8 positions agree with TRBD2. V dropped 1 base and J dropped 6; count of bases not matched to a gene: 25. The germline V gene has CDR1 MGHRA and CDR2 YSYEKL. CDR3 length equals 22 residues. Written as DNA, the CDR3 is TGCGCCAGCAGCCAAGGAGGCAGTCTAGCGGGCATGGAAGTAGGGGGAGCCGGGGAGCTGTTTTTT. This encodes CASSQGGSLAGMEVGGAGELFF.

This chain uses TRBV7-9 with TRBJ2-1; TRBD2 is a possible D gene (6 bases). V was clipped by 6 bases and J by 2 bases, with 14 bases between them. This CDR3 is built from 15 residues. Germline V gene data show CDR1 as SEHNR and CDR2 as FQNEAQ (reference sequence). CDR3 bases: TGTGCCAGCAGACGGCGGGACTCTGCCTACAATGAGCAGTTCTTC. The encoded protein is CASRRRDSAYNEQFF.

The CDR3 sequence: CASSPIRGTQYF. CDR3 sequence (DNA): TGCGCCAGCAGCCCAATCCGGGGTACGCAGTATTTT. This sequence joins TRBV4-3 and TRBJ2-3, with D possibly being TRBD2 (5 bases). Germline V gene sequence: CDR1 LGHNA, CDR2 YSLEER. With 4 bases removed from V and 8 bases from J, the gap between germline ends came to 10 bases. The CDR3 spans 12 residues.

In its sample, this clone was seen a few times. The V call is TRBV9, the J call TRBJ2-3; possible D gene TRBD2, 7 bases. The CDR3 contains 16 residues. Trimming left V 0 bases short and J 2 bases short, with 13 bases between. In germline, CDR1 is SGDLS, CDR2 YYNGEE. The CDR3 DNA sequence: TGTGCCAGCAGCGTAGATCGGGGGGCAAACACAGATACGCAGTATTTT. Its translation is CASSVDRGANTDTQYF.

The chain combines TRBV11-3 with TRBJ2-7; 7 nucleotides agree with TRBD1. This CDR3 comprises 17 residues. CDR1 and CDR2 (germline): SGHNT, YENEEA. J was trimmed by 6 bases and V by 1 base; bases with no gene match: 15. The CDR3 loop reads CASSLVGVGLQGSEQYF. The DNA of the CDR3 is TGTGCCAGCAGCTTAGTGGGAGTGGGCCTACAGGGGTCCGAGCAGTACTTC.

This chain connects TRBV11-2 to TRBJ2-1; the match to TRBD2 covers 11 bases. CDR3 length equals 14 residues. Unmatched junction bases numbered 6, after V lost 5 bases and J lost 9 bases. Germline values: CDR1 SGHAT, CDR2 FQNNGV. The CDR3 region is CASSPLLAGGEQFF. CDR3 sequence (DNA): TGTGCCAGCAGCCCACTCCTAGCGGGAGGTGAGCAGTTCTTC.

The chain is built from TRBV6-5 and TRBJ2-5; 8 nucleotides line up with TRBD1. Germline loops: CDR1 MNHEY, CDR2 SVGAGI. V lost 6 bases to trimming and J lost 5 bases; unmatched junction nucleotides: 2. The CDR3 spans 12 residues. CDR3 protein: CASSRTGETQYF. As DNA, the CDR3 is TGTGCCAGCAGCCGGACAGGGGAGACCCAGTACTTC.

J is TRBJ2-7 and V is TRBV4-1, with TRBD2 matching 9 bases. This CDR3 region has 17 residues. Germline loops: CDR1 MGHRA, CDR2 YSYEKL. With V trimmed by 1 base and J by 0 bases, 7 bases remained unmatched. As DNA, the CDR3 is TGCGCCAGCAGCCAAGTCTGGTTAGCGGGAGCCTCCTACGAGCAGTACTTC. It yields the protein CASSQVWLAGASYEQYF.

The chain carries TRBV29-1 and TRBJ2-2, with a tentative D call TRBD2 (6 bases). V shed 7 bases and J shed 0 bases, with 9 bases lying between them. This CDR3 is 13 amino acids long. The germline V gene encodes CDR1 SQVTM and CDR2 ANQGSEA. The CDR3 bases are TGCAGCGGGCGGGACGCGAACACCGGGGAGCTGTTTTTT. Translation: CSGRDANTGELFF.

This rearrangement joins TRBV4-3 to TRBJ1-2; 8 positions agree with TRBD1. Germline assignment: CDR1 LGHNA and CDR2 YSLEER. Trimming removed 0 bases from V and 3 bases from J; junction bases left unmatched: 9. This CDR3 is 17 amino acids long. The CDR3 spells CASSQEGPDRGDYGYTF. The CDR3 nucleotides are TGCGCCAGCAGCCAAGAGGGACCTGACAGGGGTGACTATGGCTACACCTTC.

The chain employs TRBV18 and TRBJ1-6; tentative D call: TRBD1 (6 bases). Germline V gene lookup returns CDR1 KGHSH and CDR2 LQKENI. Trimming took off 3 bases at V and 7 bases at J, with 10 bases between the two ends. The CDR3 runs 14 residues. The CDR3 nucleotides are TGTGCCAGCTCACCTGAACAGGGAAATTCACCCCTCCACTTT. Translated, it gives CASSPEQGNSPLHF.

V and J are TRBV10-2 and TRBJ1-4; the D is unclear. The CDR3 covers 18 residues. Germline-derived CDR1 and CDR2 are WSHSY and SAAADI. V was pared by 0 bases and J by 4 bases, with 18 bases between. CDR3 DNA sequence: TGCGCCAGCAGTGAGTCCTCGAGTTTGAGAGCTATTAATGAAAAACTGTTTTTT. Translating it yields CASSESSSLRAINEKLFF.

In this sample, this clone turned up a few times. Other DNA sequences of this sample code for an identical CDR3. The chain has TRBV24-1 and TRBJ1-5; D remains ambiguous. Trimming cost V 1 base and J 4 bases, with 7 bases left between them. This CDR3 spans 14 amino acids. Per the germline V gene, CDR1 is KGHDR and CDR2 is SFDVKD. DNA for the CDR3: TGTGCCACCAGTGATTTTTCGGGTAATCAGCCCCAGCATTTT. Translation: CATSDFSGNQPQHF.

The chain combines TRBV5-4 with TRBJ2-7, with TRBD1 identical over 11 bases. The length of the CDR3 is 16 residues. Per the germline V gene, CDR1 is SGHNT and CDR2 is YYREEE (reference sequence). V trimming: 4 bases; J trimming: 2 bases; junction bases outside the gene matches: 8. The CDR3 DNA is TGTGCCAGCAGCCCTCTGGGACAGGGGGGGACCTACGAGCAGTACTTC. Protein sequence: CASSPLGQGGTYEQYF.

The V call is TRBV4-1, the J call TRBJ2-5; TRBD2 matches 9 bases. Germline CDR1 reads MGHRA; CDR2 reads YSYEKL. This CDR3 is built from 15 residues. V was pared by 1 base and J by 5 bases, with 5 bases of the junction left unmatched. The DNA of the CDR3 is TGCGCCAGCAGCCAAGCCGGGACTAGCTGGGAGACCCAGTACTTC. Residues: CASSQAGTSWETQYF.

CDR3 nucleotides: TGTGCCAGCAGCCCCCAGCGGGGGGGAGGCAATGAGCAGTTCTTC. Residues: CASSPQRGGGNEQFF. The chain carries TRBV6-2 or TRBV6-3 and TRBJ2-1; 10 bases line up with TRBD2. Trimming removed 6 bases from V and 6 bases from J; junction bases left unmatched: 8. The CDR3 spans 15 residues. Germline V gene lookup returns CDR1 MNHEY and CDR2 SVGEGT.

This clone was seen more than once but under ten times. The chain links TRBV12-5 to TRBJ2-5; TRBD2 agrees at 12 bases. In germline, CDR1 is LGHNT, CDR2 FRNRAP. J was trimmed by 4 bases and V by 2 bases; bases with no gene match: 8. The CDR3 length is 17 residues. The DNA for the CDR3 is TGTGCTAGTGGTTTGCCTCTAGCGGGGGGGCTTCTAGAGACCCAGTACTTC. It codes for CASGLPLAGGLLETQYF. The whole variable domain, filled in from reference TRBV12-5 and TRBJ2-5, reads DARVTQTPRHKVTEMGQEVTMRCQPILGHNTVFWYRQTMMQGLELLAYFRNRAPLDDSGMPKDRFSAEMPDATLATLKIQPSEPRDSAVYFCASGLPLAGGLLETQYFGPGTRLLVL.